The rows below give T cell receptor beta chains drawn from one sample of a study of T-cell memory formation after mild COVID-19. Each CDR3 protein is one row after TCRdb ran MiXCR on the 5' RACE reads. Of 68,000 or so distinct CDR3 sequences listed, roughly a sixth were seen once; the top ten hold 30% to 35%. Sequenced material: PBMCs or a T cell subset sorted from them (not recorded which). All receptors come from an adult woman who had mild COVID-19 (a few samples of this study predate the infection). Cell type and time point are not known. Each CDR3 is given with its conserved first and last residue. The D gene is left open where the match is weak. For some rows the clone size is stated as once, few or many, or as a class when expanded; others skip it.

j_call clone_size v_call cdr3_length d_call cdr3_aa cdr3_nt
TRBJ2-3 few TRBV6-5 15 TRBD2 CAAAEIAGSTDTQYF TGTGCCGCCGCCGAGATAGCGGGTAGTACAGATACGCAGTATTTT
TRBJ2-1 - TRBV7-9 14 - CASSSQGMGDEQFF TGTGCCAGCAGCTCCCAGGGGATGGGGGATGAGCAGTTCTTC
TRBJ1-2 once TRBV9 16 - CASSADQATDPYGYTF TGTGCCAGCAGCGCAGACCAGGCGACAGATCCCTATGGCTACACCTTC
TRBJ2-7 few TRBV29-1 13 - CSVDSPHSYEQYF TGCAGCGTTGATTCCCCCCACTCCTACGAGCAGTACTTC
TRBJ2-7 few TRBV7-9 15 TRBD1 CASRQGQSLVYEQYF TGTGCCAGCAGACAGGGACAGTCCTTAGTCTACGAGCAGTACTTC
TRBJ2-5 - TRBV27 13 - CASRNRGGETQYF TGTGCCAGCCGAAACCGTGGGGGGGAGACCCAGTACTTC
TRBJ2-1 - TRBV20-1 14 - CSARGLNSYNEQFF TGCAGTGCTAGGGGACTGAACTCCTACAATGAGCAGTTCTTC
TRBJ2-3 - TRBV6-5 18 TRBD1 CASRVRDRNIVGTDTQYF TGTGCCAGCAGAGTGAGGGACAGGAATATTGTCGGCACAGATACGCAGTATTTT
TRBJ2-7 - TRBV3-1 13 - CASSQSSQSEQYF TGTGCCAGCAGCCAAAGCTCGCAGAGCGAGCAGTACTTC
TRBJ1-5 few TRBV28 14 TRBD1 CASRVRQGRQPQHF TGTGCCAGCAGAGTCAGACAGGGCAGGCAGCCCCAGCATTTT